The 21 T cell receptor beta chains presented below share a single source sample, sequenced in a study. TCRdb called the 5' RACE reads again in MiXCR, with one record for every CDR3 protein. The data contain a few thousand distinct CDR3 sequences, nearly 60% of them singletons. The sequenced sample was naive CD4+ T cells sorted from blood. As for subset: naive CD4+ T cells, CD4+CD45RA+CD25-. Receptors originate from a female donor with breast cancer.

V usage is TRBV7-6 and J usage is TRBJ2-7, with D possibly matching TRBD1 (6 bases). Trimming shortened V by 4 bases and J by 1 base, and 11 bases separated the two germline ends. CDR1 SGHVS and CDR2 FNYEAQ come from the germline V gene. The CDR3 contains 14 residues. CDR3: CASSSQGPSYEQYF. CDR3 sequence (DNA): TGTGCCAGCAGCTCACAGGGCCCTTCCTACGAGCAGTACTTC.

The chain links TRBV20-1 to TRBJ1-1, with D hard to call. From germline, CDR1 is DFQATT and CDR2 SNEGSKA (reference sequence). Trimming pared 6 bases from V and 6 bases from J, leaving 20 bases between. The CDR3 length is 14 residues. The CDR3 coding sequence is TGCAGTGCACGCCGCCCGACCGCTCCGTCTGAAGCTTTCTTT. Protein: CSARRPTAPSEAFF.

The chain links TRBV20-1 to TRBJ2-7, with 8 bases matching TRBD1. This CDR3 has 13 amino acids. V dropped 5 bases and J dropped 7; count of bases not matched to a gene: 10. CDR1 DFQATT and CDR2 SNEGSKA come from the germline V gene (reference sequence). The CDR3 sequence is CSASIGTGREQYF. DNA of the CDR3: TGCAGTGCTTCTATAGGGACAGGCCGAGAGCAGTACTTC.

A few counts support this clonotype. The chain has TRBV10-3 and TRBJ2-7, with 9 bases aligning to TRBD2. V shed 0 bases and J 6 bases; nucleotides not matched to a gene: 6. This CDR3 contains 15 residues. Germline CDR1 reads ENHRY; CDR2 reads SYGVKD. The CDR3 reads CAISESGLAGREQYF. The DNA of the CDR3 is TGTGCCATCAGTGAGTCGGGGCTAGCGGGACGCGAGCAGTACTTC.

The CDR3 nucleotides are TGCAGTCCGGGACAGGGTACCTACGAGCAGTACTTC. Translated: CSPGQGTYEQYF. The rearrangement joins TRBV20-1 to TRBJ2-7; TRBD1 matches 9 bases. CDR3 length: 12 residues. Germline CDR1 is DFQATT and CDR2 is SNEGSKA (reference sequence). Germline trimming cut 8 bases from V and 2 bases from J; bases unmatched to any gene: 4.

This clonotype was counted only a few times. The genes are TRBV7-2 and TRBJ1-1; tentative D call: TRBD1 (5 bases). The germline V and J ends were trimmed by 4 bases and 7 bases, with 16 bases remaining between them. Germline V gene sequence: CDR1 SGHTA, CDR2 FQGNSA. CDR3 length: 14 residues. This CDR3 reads CASSSLGGYLEAFF. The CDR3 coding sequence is TGTGCCAGCAGCTCCCTTGGGGGGTACCTTGAAGCTTTCTTT.

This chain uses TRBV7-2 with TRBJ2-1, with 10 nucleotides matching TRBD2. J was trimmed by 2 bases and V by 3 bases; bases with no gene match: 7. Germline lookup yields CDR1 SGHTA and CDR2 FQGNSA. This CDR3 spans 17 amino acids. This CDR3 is CASSLQGLAHTYNEQFF. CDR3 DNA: TGTGCCAGCAGCTTGCAGGGACTAGCGCACACCTACAATGAGCAGTTCTTC.

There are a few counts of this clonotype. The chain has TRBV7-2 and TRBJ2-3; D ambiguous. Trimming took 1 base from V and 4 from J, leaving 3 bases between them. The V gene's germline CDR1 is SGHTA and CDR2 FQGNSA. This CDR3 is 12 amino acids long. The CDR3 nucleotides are TGTGCCAGCAGCTTAGATCCAGATACGCAGTATTTT. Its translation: CASSLDPDTQYF.

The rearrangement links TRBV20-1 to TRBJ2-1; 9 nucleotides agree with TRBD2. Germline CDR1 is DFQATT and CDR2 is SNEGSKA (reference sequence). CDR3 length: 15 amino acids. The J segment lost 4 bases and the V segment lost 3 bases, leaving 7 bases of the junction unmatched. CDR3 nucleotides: TGCAGTGCTAGGGGCGGGAGGGGTGGATACAATGAGCAGTTCTTC. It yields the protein CSARGGRGGYNEQFF.

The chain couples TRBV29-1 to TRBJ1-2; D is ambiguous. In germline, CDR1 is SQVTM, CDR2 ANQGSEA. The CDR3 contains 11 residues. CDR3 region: CTSSAHYGYTF. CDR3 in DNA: TGCACGAGTTCGGCCCACTATGGCTACACCTTC.

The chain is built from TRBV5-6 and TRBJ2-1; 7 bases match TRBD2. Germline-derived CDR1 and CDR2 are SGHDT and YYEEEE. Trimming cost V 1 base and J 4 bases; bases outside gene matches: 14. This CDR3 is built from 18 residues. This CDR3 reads CASSLIYPILAAYNEQFF. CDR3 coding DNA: TGTGCCAGCAGCTTGATTTATCCAATCCTAGCGGCATACAATGAGCAGTTCTTC.

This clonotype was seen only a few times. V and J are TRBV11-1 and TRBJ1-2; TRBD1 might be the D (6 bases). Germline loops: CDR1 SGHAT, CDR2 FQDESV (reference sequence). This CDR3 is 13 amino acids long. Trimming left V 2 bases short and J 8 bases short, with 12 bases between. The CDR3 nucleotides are TGTGCCAGCAGCTTAACGGGGGCAGGCGGCTACACCTTC. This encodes CASSLTGAGGYTF.

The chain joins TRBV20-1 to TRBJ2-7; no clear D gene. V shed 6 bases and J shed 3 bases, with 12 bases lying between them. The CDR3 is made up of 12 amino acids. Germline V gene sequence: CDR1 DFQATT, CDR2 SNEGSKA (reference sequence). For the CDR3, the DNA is TGCAGTGCATCGAGACCCAGCTACGAGCAGTACGTC. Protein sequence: CSASRPSYEQYV.

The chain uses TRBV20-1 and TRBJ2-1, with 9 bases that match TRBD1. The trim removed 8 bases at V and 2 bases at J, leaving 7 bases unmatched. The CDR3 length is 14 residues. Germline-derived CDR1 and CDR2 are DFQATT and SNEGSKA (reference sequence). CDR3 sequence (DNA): TGCAGTTTCAGGACAGGGGTGGCCTACAATGAGCAGTTCTTC. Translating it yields CSFRTGVAYNEQFF.

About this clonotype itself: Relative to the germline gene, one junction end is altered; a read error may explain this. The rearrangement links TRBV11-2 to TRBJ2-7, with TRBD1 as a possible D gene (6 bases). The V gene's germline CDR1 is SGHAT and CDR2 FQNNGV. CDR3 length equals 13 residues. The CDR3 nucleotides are TGTGCCAGCAGCTTTGCATCTTTAATGGACAGTGACTTC. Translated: CASSFASLMDSDF.

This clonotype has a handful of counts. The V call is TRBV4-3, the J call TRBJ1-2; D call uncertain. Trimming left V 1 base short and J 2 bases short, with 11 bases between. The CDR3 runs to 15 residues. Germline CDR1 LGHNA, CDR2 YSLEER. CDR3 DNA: TGCGCCAGCAGCCAAGCATCCAGCGCCAACTATGGCTACACCTTC. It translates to CASSQASSANYGYTF.

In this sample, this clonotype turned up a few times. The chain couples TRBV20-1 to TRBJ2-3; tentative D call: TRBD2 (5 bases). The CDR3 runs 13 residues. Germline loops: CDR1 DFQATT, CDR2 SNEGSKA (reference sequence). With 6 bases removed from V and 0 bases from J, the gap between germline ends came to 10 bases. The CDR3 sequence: CSAAGSSTDTQYF. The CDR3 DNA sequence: TGCAGTGCCGCGGGTTCTAGCACAGATACGCAGTATTTT.

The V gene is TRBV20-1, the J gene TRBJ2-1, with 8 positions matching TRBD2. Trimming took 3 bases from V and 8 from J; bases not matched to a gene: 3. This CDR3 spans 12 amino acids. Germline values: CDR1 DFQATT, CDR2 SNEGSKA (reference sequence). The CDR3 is CSASSGGDEQFF. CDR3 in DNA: TGCAGTGCTAGTTCGGGGGGGGATGAGCAGTTCTTC.

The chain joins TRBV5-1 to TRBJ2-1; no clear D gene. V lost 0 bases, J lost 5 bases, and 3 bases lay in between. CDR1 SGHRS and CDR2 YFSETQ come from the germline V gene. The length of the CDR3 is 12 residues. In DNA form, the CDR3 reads TGCGCCAGCAGCTTGGGGCACAATGAGCAGTTCTTC. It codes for CASSLGHNEQFF.

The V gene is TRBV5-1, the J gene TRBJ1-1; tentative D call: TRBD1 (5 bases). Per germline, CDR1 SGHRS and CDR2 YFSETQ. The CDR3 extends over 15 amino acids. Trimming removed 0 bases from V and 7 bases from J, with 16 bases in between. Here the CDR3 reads CASSLATGGLGEAFF. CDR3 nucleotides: TGCGCCAGCAGCTTGGCAACGGGGGGACTCGGTGAAGCTTTCTTT.

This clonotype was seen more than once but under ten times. The CDR3 loop reads CSATHQETQYF. In DNA, the CDR3 is TGCAGTGCTACCCACCAAGAGACCCAGTACTTC. This rearrangement joins TRBV20-1 to TRBJ2-5; unclear D gene. Germline CDR1 and CDR2: DFQATT and SNEGSKA (reference sequence). The CDR3 runs 11 residues. V dropped 4 bases and J dropped 0 bases, with 3 bases sitting between them.